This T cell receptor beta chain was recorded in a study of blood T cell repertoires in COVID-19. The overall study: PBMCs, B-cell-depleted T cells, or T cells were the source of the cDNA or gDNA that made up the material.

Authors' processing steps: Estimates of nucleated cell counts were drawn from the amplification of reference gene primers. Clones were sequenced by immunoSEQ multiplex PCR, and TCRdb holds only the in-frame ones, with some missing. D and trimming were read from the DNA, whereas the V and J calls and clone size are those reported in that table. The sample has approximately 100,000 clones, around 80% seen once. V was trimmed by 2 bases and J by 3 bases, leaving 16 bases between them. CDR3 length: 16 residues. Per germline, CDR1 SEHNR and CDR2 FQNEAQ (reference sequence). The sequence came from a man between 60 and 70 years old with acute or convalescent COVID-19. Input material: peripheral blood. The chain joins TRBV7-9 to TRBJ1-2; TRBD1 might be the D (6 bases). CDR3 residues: CASSLPRTASDYGYTF. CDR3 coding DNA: TGTGCCAGCAGCTTACCTCGGACAGCCTCGGACTATGGCTACACCTTC.